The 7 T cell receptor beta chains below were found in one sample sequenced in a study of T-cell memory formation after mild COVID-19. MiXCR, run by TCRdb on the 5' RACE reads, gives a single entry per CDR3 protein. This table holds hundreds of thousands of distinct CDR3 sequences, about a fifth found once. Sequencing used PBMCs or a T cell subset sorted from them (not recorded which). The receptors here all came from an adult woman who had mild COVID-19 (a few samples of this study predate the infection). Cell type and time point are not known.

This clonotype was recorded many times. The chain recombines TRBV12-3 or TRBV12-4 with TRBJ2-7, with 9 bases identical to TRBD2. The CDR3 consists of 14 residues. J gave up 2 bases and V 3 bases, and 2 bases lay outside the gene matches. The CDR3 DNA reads TGTGCCAGCAGTTTTGGCGGGGGGGCCTACGAGCAGTACTTC. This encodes CASSFGGGAYEQYF.

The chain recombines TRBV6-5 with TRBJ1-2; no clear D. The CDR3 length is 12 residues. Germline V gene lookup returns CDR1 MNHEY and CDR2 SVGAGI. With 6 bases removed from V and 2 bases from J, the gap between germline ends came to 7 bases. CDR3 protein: CASRARNYGYTF. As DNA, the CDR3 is TGTGCCAGCAGGGCCCGGAACTATGGCTACACCTTC.

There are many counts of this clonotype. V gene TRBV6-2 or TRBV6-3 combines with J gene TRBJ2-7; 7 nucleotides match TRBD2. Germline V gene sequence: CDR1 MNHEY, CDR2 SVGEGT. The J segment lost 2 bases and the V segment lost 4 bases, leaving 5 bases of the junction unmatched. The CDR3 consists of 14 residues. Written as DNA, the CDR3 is TGTGCCAGCAGTTCCCCTAGCGGCCCCTACGAGCAGTACTTC. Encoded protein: CASSSPSGPYEQYF.

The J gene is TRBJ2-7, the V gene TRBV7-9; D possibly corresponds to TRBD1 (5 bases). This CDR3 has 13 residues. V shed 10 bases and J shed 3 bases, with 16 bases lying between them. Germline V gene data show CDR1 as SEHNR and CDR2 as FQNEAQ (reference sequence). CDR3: CATHSDSFYEQYF. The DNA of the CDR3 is TGTGCCACACATTCCGACAGCTTCTACGAGCAGTACTTC.

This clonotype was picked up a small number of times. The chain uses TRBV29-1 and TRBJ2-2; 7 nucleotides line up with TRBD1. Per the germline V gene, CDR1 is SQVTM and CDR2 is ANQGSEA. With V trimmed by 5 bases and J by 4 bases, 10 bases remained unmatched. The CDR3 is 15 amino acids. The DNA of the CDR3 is TGCAGCGTTAATGTGGGAACAGGGGTCACCGGGGAGCTGTTTTTT. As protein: CSVNVGTGVTGELFF.

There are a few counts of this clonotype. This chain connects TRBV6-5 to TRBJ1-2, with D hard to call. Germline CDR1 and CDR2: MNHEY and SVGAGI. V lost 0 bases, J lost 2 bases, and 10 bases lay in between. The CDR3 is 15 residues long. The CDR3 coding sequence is TGTGCCAGCAGTTACTCGATTTCGGGGAACTATGGCTACACCTTC. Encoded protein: CASSYSISGNYGYTF.

In DNA form, the CDR3 reads TGTGCCAGCAGCCACCCCTATGGCGGGGGGGCAGACAATGAGCAGTTCTTC. Encoded protein: CASSHPYGGGADNEQFF. The chain has TRBV4-2 and TRBJ2-1; 9 bases align to TRBD2. V lost 3 bases to trimming and J lost 5 bases; unmatched junction nucleotides: 11. The CDR3 is 17 residues long. The germline CDR1 and CDR2 sequences are LGHNA and YNFKEQ.